Sequencing of this TCR beta chain was carried out in a study of blood T cell repertoires in COVID-19. Across the study: The United States, Italy and Spain provided the acute and convalescent COVID-19 samples. PBMCs, B-cell-depleted T cells, or T cells were the source of the cDNA or gDNA that made up the material.

The germline gives CDR1 LNHDA, CDR2 SQIVND (reference sequence). V trimming: 6 bases; J trimming: 5 bases; junction bases outside the gene matches: 2. The CDR3 runs 13 residues. This clone came up once. In the original processing: Reference gene primers were amplified, and this amplification served to estimate nucleated cell counts. Generated by immunoSEQ multiplex PCR, the TCRdb table keeps only in-frame clones and is missing some. The V and J calls and clone size are taken from that table; D and trimming were inferred from the DNA. Of some 95,000 clones listed, roughly 75% are singletons. The rearrangement links TRBV19 to TRBJ2-5; 11 bases map to TRBD1. What was sequenced was peripheral blood. The origin of this receptor is a man over 45 who had recovered from COVID-19. CDR3 sequence reads: CASRGQGGETQYF. DNA of the CDR3: TGTGCCAGTAGGGGACAGGGGGGCGAGACCCAGTACTTC.